This TCR beta chain derives from a study of blood T cell repertoires in COVID-19. Turning to the study itself: The samples span acute and convalescent COVID-19 from the United States, Italy and Spain. PBMCs, B-cell-depleted T cells, or T cells provided the cDNA or gDNA that made up the material.

This clone was recorded only once. J lost 2 bases, V lost 1 base, and 6 bases had no gene match. The CDR3 consists of 16 residues. Germline CDR1 and CDR2: KGHSY and FQNENV. Original analysis: Estimated nucleated cell counts came from reference gene primer amplification. Using immunoSEQ multiplex PCR, the repertoire was profiled, and TCRdb retains in-frame clones only, with some absent. V, J and clone size derive from that table, while D and trimming were established from the DNA sequence. The table has 45,000 to 55,000 clones, around 84% seen once. This TCR was recovered from a man aged 45-65 years with acute or convalescent COVID-19. Sequenced sample: peripheral blood. V and J are TRBV16 and TRBJ2-5; 8 nucleotides line up with TRBD1. In DNA, the CDR3 is TGTGCCAGCAGCCAATACCAGGGGGCCTTGCAAGAGACCCAGTACTTC. Translated: CASSQYQGALQETQYF.